Presented here are 15 T cell receptor beta chains from one specimen sequenced in a study of blood T cell repertoires in COVID-19. Some clones are missing from TCRdb's copy, which holds only in-frame ones; the method was immunoSEQ multiplex PCR. The sample carries 150,000 to 200,000 clones, 90% recorded once. The material sequenced was peripheral blood. These receptors originate from a man in his 60s with active or convalescent COVID-19.

The chain recombines TRBV2 with TRBJ2-7; possibly TRBD1 for D (7 bases). V was trimmed by 6 bases and J by 1 base, leaving 13 bases between them. Germline CDR1 is SNHLY and CDR2 is FYNNEI. The CDR3 spans 14 residues. The CDR3 coding sequence is TGTGCCAGCAGAGCACCAGGGGGGTCCTACGAGCAGTACTTC. Amino acid sequence: CASRAPGGSYEQYF.

V gene TRBV7-9 combines with J gene TRBJ2-7; 13 bases align to TRBD2. The length of the CDR3 is 15 residues. The V gene's germline CDR1 is SEHNR and CDR2 FQNEAQ (reference sequence). Germline trimming cut 4 bases from V and 6 bases from J; bases unmatched to any gene: 6. The CDR3 spells CASSSSTSGRGEQYF. CDR3 coding DNA: TGTGCCAGCAGCTCGTCAACTAGCGGGAGGGGCGAGCAGTACTTC.

The chain has TRBV18 and TRBJ2-3, with 9 bases fitting TRBD1. The length of the CDR3 is 15 residues. With V trimmed by 5 bases and J by 5 bases, 8 bases remained unmatched. The germline V gene encodes CDR1 KGHSH and CDR2 LQKENI. CDR3 sequence reads: CASSSTGGAGDTQYF. The CDR3 nucleotides are TGTGCCAGCTCAAGTACAGGGGGCGCGGGAGATACGCAGTATTTT.

The chain combines TRBV2 with TRBJ1-1, with TRBD1 identical over 10 bases. V gave up 5 bases and J gave up 3 bases; unmatched junction bases: 3. Germline loops: CDR1 SNHLY, CDR2 FYNNEI. The length of the CDR3 is 14 residues. This chain's CDR3 is CASSWTGGYTEAFF. The CDR3 DNA sequence: TGTGCCAGCAGTTGGACAGGGGGTTACACTGAAGCTTTCTTT. Looking up the rest from reference TRBV2 and TRBJ1-1 gives the full variable domain: EPEVTQTPSHQVTQMGQEVILRCVPISNHLYFYWYRQILGQKVEFLVSFYNNEISEKSEIFDDQFSVERPDGSNFTLKIRSTKLEDSAMYFCASSWTGGYTEAFFGQGTRLTVV.

The chain joins TRBV3-1 (or the pseudogene TRBV3-2) to TRBJ1-4; no clear D gene. This CDR3 spans 15 amino acids. V was clipped by 6 bases and J by 5 bases, with 16 bases between them. The germline V gene encodes CDR1 LGHDT and CDR2 YNNKEL (reference sequence). The CDR3 spells CASSLQPRGNEKLFF. CDR3 in DNA: TGTGCCAGCAGTCTCCAACCTCGAGGGAATGAAAAACTGTTTTTT.

The chain employs TRBV7-2 and TRBJ2-7, with 8 positions matching TRBD2. The CDR3 runs 16 residues. Trimming cost V 5 bases and J 3 bases; bases outside gene matches: 12. Germline-derived CDR1 and CDR2 are SGHTA and FQGNSA. CDR3 protein: CASSTKIQRGRYEQYF. The CDR3 DNA is TGTGCCAGCAGCACCAAAATTCAGCGGGGGCGCTACGAGCAGTACTTC.

This clone was detected once. The rearrangement joins TRBV7-2 to TRBJ2-2; a weak D match, TRBD2 (7 bases). V shed 4 bases and J shed 6 bases, with 12 bases lying between them. The length of the CDR3 is 14 residues. Germline CDR1 and CDR2: SGHTA and FQGNSA. CDR3 sequence reads: CASSSEGGSGELFF. The CDR3 nucleotides read TGTGCCAGCAGCTCAGAGGGGGGGTCCGGGGAGCTGTTTTTT.

V is TRBV6-6 and J is TRBJ2-7, with 9 bases fitting TRBD1. The CDR3 has 14 residues. With V trimmed by 7 bases and J by 9 bases, 13 bases remained unmatched. Germline V gene lookup returns CDR1 MNHNY and CDR2 SVGAGI (reference sequence). CDR3 region: CASKSGTGTQGQYF. CDR3 bases: TGTGCCAGCAAATCCGGGACAGGGACTCAGGGGCAGTACTTC.

The V and J genes are TRBV5-5 and TRBJ2-7; TRBD1 might be the D (5 bases). This CDR3 is 13 amino acids long. Germline V gene sequence: CDR1 SGHKS, CDR2 YYEKEE (reference sequence). The germline V and J ends were trimmed by 4 bases and 6 bases, with 14 bases remaining between them. CDR3 nucleotides: TGTGCCAGCAGCCGGACCAGGGCCGGCGAGCAGTACTTC. This gives the protein CASSRTRAGEQYF.

The chain links TRBV27 to TRBJ2-5; 10 bases match TRBD1. This CDR3 comprises 19 residues. V shed 3 bases and J 5 bases; nucleotides not matched to a gene: 18. Per germline, CDR1 MNHEY and CDR2 SMNVEV (reference sequence). The CDR3 reads CASSFARSPTGGGKETQYF. The CDR3 bases are TGTGCCAGCAGTTTCGCCAGATCCCCGACAGGGGGCGGGAAGGAGACCCAGTACTTC.

The genes are TRBV2 and TRBJ2-1, with TRBD2 identical over 8 bases. Germline V gene sequence: CDR1 SNHLY, CDR2 FYNNEI. V lost 4 bases and J lost 7; bases outside the gene matches: 9. The CDR3 consists of 15 residues. CDR3 residues: CASSVAGRAGNEQFF. CDR3 sequence (DNA): TGTGCCAGCAGTGTTGCCGGGAGGGCTGGGAATGAGCAGTTCTTC.

This clone has just a few counts. The V and J genes are TRBV18 and TRBJ1-1, with D uncertain. CDR3 length: 16 residues. Germline CDR1 reads KGHSH; CDR2 reads LQKENI. The ends were cut back, 0 bases at V and 1 base at J, with 12 bases in the middle. CDR3 protein: CASSPPSRGKNTEAFF. The CDR3 DNA sequence: TGTGCCAGCTCACCACCAAGTCGAGGGAAGAACACTGAAGCTTTCTTT. The variable domain in full, with the rest retrieved from reference TRBV18 and TRBJ1-1, is NAGVMQNPRHLVRRRGQEARLRCSPMKGHSHVYWYRQLPEEGLKFMVYLQKENIIDESGMPKERFSAEFPKEGPSILRIQQVVRGDSAAYFCASSPPSRGKNTEAFFGQGTRLTVV.

The V and J genes are TRBV3-1 (or the pseudogene TRBV3-2) and TRBJ2-6, with unresolved D. The CDR3 covers 17 residues. The V gene's germline CDR1 is LGHDT and CDR2 YNNKEL (reference sequence). V was shortened by 1 base and J by 4 bases, with 14 bases between the two germline ends. CDR3 coding DNA: TGTGCCAGCAGCCAAGTAAAAGTGGTGGCCGGGGCCAACGTCCTGACTTTC. Amino acid sequence: CASSQVKVVAGANVLTF.

This rearrangement joins TRBV10-3 to TRBJ2-7; D might be TRBD2 (6 bases). Germline assignment: CDR1 ENHRY and CDR2 SYGVKD. V dropped 7 bases and J dropped 9 bases, with 16 bases sitting between them. This CDR3 has 12 residues. The CDR3 region is CAITPGGAAQYF. The CDR3 bases are TGTGCCATCACCCCAGGAGGGGCAGCGCAGTACTTC.

The chain combines TRBV10-1 with TRBJ1-2, with a weak D call TRBD1 (5 bases). The CDR3 contains 13 residues. V lost 3 bases and J lost 3, with 8 bases in between. CDR1 and CDR2 (germline): WNHNN, SYGVQD (reference sequence). The DNA for the CDR3 is TGCGCCAGCAGTGATCGGGGGTACTATGGCTACACCTTC. Amino acid sequence: CASSDRGYYGYTF.